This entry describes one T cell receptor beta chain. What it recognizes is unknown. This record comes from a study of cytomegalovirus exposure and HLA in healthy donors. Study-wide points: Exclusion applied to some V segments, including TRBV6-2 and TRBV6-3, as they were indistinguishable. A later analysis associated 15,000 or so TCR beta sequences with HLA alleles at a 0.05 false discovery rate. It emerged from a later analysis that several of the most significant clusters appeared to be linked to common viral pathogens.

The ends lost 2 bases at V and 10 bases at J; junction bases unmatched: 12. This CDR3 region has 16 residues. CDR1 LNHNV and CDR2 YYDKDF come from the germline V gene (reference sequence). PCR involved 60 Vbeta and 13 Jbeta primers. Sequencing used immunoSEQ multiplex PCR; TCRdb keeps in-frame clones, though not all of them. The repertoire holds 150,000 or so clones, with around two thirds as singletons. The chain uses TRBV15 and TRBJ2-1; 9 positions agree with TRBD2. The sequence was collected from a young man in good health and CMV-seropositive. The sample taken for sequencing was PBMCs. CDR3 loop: CATSRFEGGRAREQFF. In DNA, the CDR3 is TGTGCCACCAGCAGATTTGAGGGCGGGAGGGCCAGGGAGCAGTTCTTC.